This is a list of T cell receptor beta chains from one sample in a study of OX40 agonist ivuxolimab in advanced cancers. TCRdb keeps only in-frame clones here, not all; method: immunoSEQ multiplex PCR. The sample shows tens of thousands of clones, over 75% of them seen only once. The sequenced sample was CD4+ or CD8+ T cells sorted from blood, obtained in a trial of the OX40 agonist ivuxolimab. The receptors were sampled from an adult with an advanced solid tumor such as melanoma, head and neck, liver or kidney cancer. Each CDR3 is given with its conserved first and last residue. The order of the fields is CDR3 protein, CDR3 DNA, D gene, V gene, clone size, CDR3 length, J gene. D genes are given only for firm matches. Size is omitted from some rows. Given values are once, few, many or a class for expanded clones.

CASSLAAYEQYF TGTGCCAGCAGTTTGGCTGCTTACGAGCAGTACTTC . TRBV28 . 12 TRBJ2-7
CASSSTGGHSPLHF TGTGCCAGTAGCTCGACAGGGGGTCATTCACCCCTCCACTTT TRBD1 TRBV19 . 14 TRBJ1-6
CASSRILDTTGDYGYTF TGTGCCAGCTCACGCATACTAGACACTACTGGAGACTATGGCTACACCTTC . TRBV18 . 17 TRBJ1-2
CSVVRGDLGYTF TGCAGCGTCGTGCGGGGGGACCTTGGCTACACCTTC . TRBV29-1 . 12 TRBJ1-2
CASSGSTRDEKLFF TGTGCCAGCAGTGGGTCCACCCGCGACGAAAAACTGTTTTTT . TRBV2 . 14 TRBJ1-4
CASSSRQYNEQFF TGTGCCAGCAGCTCAAGACAGTACAATGAGCAGTTCTTC . TRBV7-8 . 13 TRBJ2-1
CASSLGDTQYF TGTGCCAGCAGCTTGGGAGATACGCAGTATTTT . TRBV11-1 once 11 TRBJ2-3
CASSVGGLAGTQYF TGTGCCAGCAGCGTAGGGGGCTTGGCAGGTACGCAGTATTTT . TRBV9 . 14 TRBJ2-3
CASSLSTGELFF TGTGCCAGCAGCCTATCCACCGGGGAGCTGTTTTTT . TRBV7-3 . 12 TRBJ2-2
CASSGVRDISYNEQFF TGTGCCAGCAGCGGAGTGAGGGATATCTCCTACAATGAGCAGTTCTTC . TRBV9 . 16 TRBJ2-1
CASSSSGANTGELFF TGTGCCAGCAGCTCTAGCGGGGCCAACACCGGGGAGCTGTTTTTT TRBD2 TRBV7-7 . 15 TRBJ2-2
CASSLPTSGTPQEQFF TGTGCCAGCAGCTTGCCGACTAGCGGGACTCCTCAGGAGCAGTTCTTC TRBD2 TRBV5-4 . 16 TRBJ2-1
CASSSGTKFNEQFF TGTGCCAGCAGTTCCGGGACTAAATTTAATGAGCAGTTCTTC TRBD2 TRBV28 . 14 TRBJ2-1
CASSYLAGNQETQYF TGTGCCAGCAGCTACCTAGCGGGTAACCAAGAGACCCAGTACTTC TRBD2 TRBV11-2 . 15 TRBJ2-5
CASSLGERERHTGELFF TGTGCCAGCAGCTTAGGCGAGCGGGAGAGACACACCGGGGAGCTGTTTTTT TRBD2 TRBV11-3 . 17 TRBJ2-2
CATSRMGLAGGSGNEQFF TGTGCCACCAGCAGAATGGGACTAGCGGGAGGTTCAGGCAATGAGCAGTTCTTC TRBD2 TRBV15 . 18 TRBJ2-1
CASSLDSTYNEQFF TGTGCCAGCAGCTTAGATAGTACATACAATGAGCAGTTCTTC . TRBV7-2 . 14 TRBJ2-1
CASSLSSYNEQFF TGCGCCAGCAGTTTGAGCTCCTACAATGAGCAGTTCTTC . TRBV5-1 . 13 TRBJ2-1
CASSFRGRGGYTF TGTGCCAGCAGTTTCCGGGGACGAGGTGGCTACACCTTC . TRBV27 . 13 TRBJ1-2
CASRPRGVDTQYF TGTGCCAGCAGACCCAGAGGGGTAGATACGCAGTATTTT . TRBV5-8 . 13 TRBJ2-3
CASSLGLGDWDEQYF TGCGCCAGCAGCTTGGGCTTGGGCGACTGGGACGAGCAGTACTTC . TRBV5-1 . 15 TRBJ2-7
CASSLRGTENIQYF TGTGCCAGCAGTTTAAGGGGGACGGAAAACATTCAGTACTTC . TRBV27 . 14 TRBJ2-4
CASSLGLAGGAQETQYF TGTGCCAGCAGCTTAGGACTAGCGGGAGGGGCCCAAGAGACCCAGTACTTC TRBD2 TRBV5-5 . 17 TRBJ2-5
CASSSVTGGPGELFF TGTGCCAGCAGCTCCGTCACTGGGGGACCCGGGGAGCTGTTTTTT . TRBV7-2 . 15 TRBJ2-2
CASSFLGRTLNEKLFF TGTGCCAGCAGTTTCCTAGGCAGGACCCTTAATGAAAAACTGTTTTTT . TRBV27 . 16 TRBJ1-4
CASSVVSNYGYTF TGTGCCAGCAGCGTAGTCAGTAACTATGGCTACACCTTC . TRBV9 . 13 TRBJ1-2
CATSSYTDTQYF TGTGCCACCAGCAGCTACACAGATACGCAGTATTTT . TRBV15 few 12 TRBJ2-3
CATSTRDRATEAFF TGTGCCACCAGCACGCGAGACAGGGCCACTGAAGCTTTCTTT TRBD1 TRBV15 . 14 TRBJ1-1
CASSPGGGRETQYF TGTGCCAGCAGTCCCGGGGGGGGACGCGAGACCCAGTACTTC TRBD2 TRBV28 . 14 TRBJ2-5
CASSPGQGTDTQYF TGCGCCAGCAGCCCAGGACAGGGCACAGATACGCAGTATTTT TRBD1 TRBV5-1 . 14 TRBJ2-3
CASSNLGAISFEQFF TGTGCCAGTAGTAACCTGGGGGCGATCTCATTTGAGCAGTTCTTC . TRBV19 once 15 TRBJ2-1